The rows below give T cell receptor beta chains drawn from one sample of a study of T cell repertoires in ileal Crohn's disease. Clones were read by immunoSEQ multiplex PCR, and TCRdb kept only the in-frame ones, dropping some. The sample includes a few thousand clones, under 95% of them seen just once. Sequencing was performed on ileal tissue. The source is an adult with Crohn's disease. Both conserved end residues are part of each CDR3. The order of the fields is D gene, V gene, J gene, CDR3 protein, CDR3 DNA. A D gene is named only where the DNA matches it firmly.

d_gene: .; v_gene: TRBV18; j_gene: TRBJ1-5; CDR3aa: CASSPGSMAGPQHF; CDR3nt: TGTGCCAGCTCACCGGGGTCAATGGCGGGGCCCCAGCATTTT
d_gene: .; v_gene: TRBV7-9; j_gene: TRBJ2-7; CDR3aa: CASSARATYEQYF; CDR3nt: TGTGCCAGCAGCGCTAGGGCCACCTACGAGCAGTACTTC
d_gene: .; v_gene: TRBV28; j_gene: TRBJ1-5; CDR3aa: CATLPSNQPQHF; CDR3nt: TGTGCCACCCTACCCAGCAATCAGCCCCAGCATTTT
d_gene: .; v_gene: TRBV11-2; j_gene: TRBJ2-7; CDR3aa: CASSLDYEQYF; CDR3nt: TGTGCCAGCAGCTTAGACTACGAGCAGTACTTC
d_gene: .; v_gene: TRBV28; j_gene: TRBJ2-7; CDR3aa: CASSRTVRSYEQYF; CDR3nt: TGTGCCAGCAGCCGGACAGTTAGATCCTACGAGCAGTACTTC
d_gene: .; v_gene: TRBV7-3; j_gene: TRBJ1-1; CDR3aa: CASSIRRTAEAFF; CDR3nt: TGTGCCAGCAGTATCCGCAGAACGGCTGAAGCTTTCTTT
d_gene: TRBD1; v_gene: TRBV4-1; j_gene: TRBJ2-2; CDR3aa: CASETGGAAGELFF; CDR3nt: TGCGCCAGCGAGACAGGGGGCGCGGCCGGGGAGCTGTTTTTT
d_gene: .; v_gene: TRBV29-1; j_gene: TRBJ2-3; CDR3aa: CSVVRLGDTQYF; CDR3nt: TGCAGCGTTGTCCGACTTGGAGATACGCAGTATTTT
d_gene: .; v_gene: TRBV10-3; j_gene: TRBJ1-3; CDR3aa: CAISGGLANTIYF; CDR3nt: TGTGCCATCAGTGGAGGGCTGGCAAACACCATATATTTT
d_gene: .; v_gene: TRBV7-9; j_gene: TRBJ1-1; CDR3aa: CASSPWDGPFEAFF; CDR3nt: TGTGCCAGCAGCCCCTGGGATGGACCCTTTGAAGCTTTCTTT
d_gene: .; v_gene: TRBV2; j_gene: TRBJ2-5; CDR3aa: CASRGSQETQYF; CDR3nt: TGTGCCAGCAGAGGGTCCCAAGAGACCCAGTACTTC